A selection of T cell receptor beta chains follows, all from one sample in a study of control samples from healthy donors and cancer patients. Assay used: immunoSEQ multiplex PCR; TCRdb lists only in-frame clones, some missing. The table has about 410,000 clones, 80% to 95% seen once. Source material: PBMCs. Source of these receptors: a man aged 35-49 years with head and neck cancer. Both conserved end residues are part of each CDR3. D genes are given only for firm matches. The size field is filled for only some rows; it gives once, few, many or a size class.

D gene	clone size	V gene	J gene	CDR3 DNA	CDR3 protein
.	.	TRBV30	TRBJ1-2	TGTGCCTGGAGTGCAGGGCCGACCTATTACGGCTACACCTTC	CAWSAGPTYYGYTF
.	once	TRBV25-1	TRBJ2-3	TGTGCCAGCAGTGGGGCTGGGGGAACAGATACGCAGTATTTT	CASSGAGGTDTQYF
.	once	TRBV19	TRBJ1-2	TGTGCCAGTAACTCTGACAGTTTTAGGGGCTACACCTTC	CASNSDSFRGYTF
.	once	TRBV5-5	TRBJ2-3	TGTGCCAGCAGCTTGGGGGGCGGGGCGGATACGCAGTATTTT	CASSLGGGADTQYF
.	.	TRBV7-9	TRBJ1-1	TGTGCCAGCAGCCCAGATGACAGCGCAATGAACACTGAAGCTTTCTTT	CASSPDDSAMNTEAFF
.	.	TRBV7-2	TRBJ2-7	TGTGCCAGCAGCTTACTTCTTCTGACCGAGCAGTACTTC	CASSLLLLTEQYF
.	.	TRBV5-1	TRBJ2-2	TGCGCCAGCAGCCTCCTTGGAGGGACGGGGGAGCTGTTTTTT	CASSLLGGTGELFF
.	.	TRBV28	TRBJ2-7	TGTGCCAGCAGTTCACTTACAGGGAGCTCCTACGAGCAGTACTTC	CASSSLTGSSYEQYF
.	.	TRBV19	TRBJ2-3	TGTGCCAGTAGTATCTCCGGTAGTTATAACACAGATACGCAGTATTTT	CASSISGSYNTDTQYF
.	.	TRBV11-2	TRBJ2-7	TGTGCCAGCAGCTACCCTACAGGCAGCTTAGCCTACGAGCAGTACTTC	CASSYPTGSLAYEQYF
TRBD2	.	TRBV28	TRBJ2-7	TGTGCCAGCAGAGCTGCGGGAGTACGGTACGAGCAGTACTTC	CASRAAGVRYEQYF
.	.	TRBV6-1	TRBJ2-5	TGTGCCAGCAGTGAATCGAGGGAGACCCAGTACTTC	CASSESRETQYF
TRBD2	.	TRBV28	TRBJ2-1	TGTGCCAGCAGTTTCAGTTCCAGCGGGGGCGCCGAGCAGTTCTTC	CASSFSSSGGAEQFF
.	few	TRBV12-3/TRBV12-4	TRBJ2-7	TGTGCCAGTTTAGGAGTCTCTAACGAGCAGTACTTC	CASLGVSNEQYF
TRBD2	.	TRBV6-4	TRBJ2-1	TGTGCCAGCAGTGAGGAGGCTAGCGGGAGCAATGAGCAGTTCTTC	CASSEEASGSNEQFF
.	.	TRBV4-1	TRBJ2-4	TGCGCCAGCAGCCAAGAGGACGGACTAGCCAAAAACATTCAGTACTTC	CASSQEDGLAKNIQYF
TRBD1	.	TRBV4-2	TRBJ1-1	TGTGCCAGCAGCCAAGACCCGACAGGGCTCTATATGAACACTGAAGCTTTCTTT	CASSQDPTGLYMNTEAFF
TRBD1	.	TRBV19	TRBJ2-7	TGTGCCAGTAGTATCTTCCGGGACAGGGGGCCCGAGCAGTACTTC	CASSIFRDRGPEQYF
.	.	TRBV28	TRBJ2-4	TGTGCCAGCGGGGATAGGAGGTCCAAAAACATTCAGTACTTC	CASGDRRSKNIQYF
TRBD1	.	TRBV2	TRBJ1-1	TGTGCCAGCAGTTTGACAGGGCCTAACACTGAAGCTTTCTTT	CASSLTGPNTEAFF
.	.	TRBV4-2	TRBJ2-1	TGTGCCAGCAGCCATTCTGTCCAGGGAGGGGGCAATGAGCAGTTCTTC	CASSHSVQGGGNEQFF
TRBD1	.	TRBV7-8	TRBJ2-1	TGTGCCAGCAGCTTAGCGATCCGGGACAGGAGGGATGAGCAGTTCTTC	CASSLAIRDRRDEQFF
.	.	TRBV28	TRBJ2-7	TGTGCCAGCAGTTTAACCTACGAGCAGTACTTC	CASSLTYEQYF
TRBD1	.	TRBV19	TRBJ1-2	TGTGCCAGTAGTCCACAGGGGGCTGGCTATGGCTACACCTTC	CASSPQGAGYGYTF
.	.	TRBV30	TRBJ2-1	TGTGCCTGGAGTGTACAGACCGACAATGAGCAGTTCTTC	CAWSVQTDNEQFF
TRBD1	.	TRBV28	TRBJ1-1	TGTGCCAGCAGTTTCGAATTCCAGGGGGCCTTAGACACTGAAGCTTTCTTT	CASSFEFQGALDTEAFF
.	.	TRBV3-1/TRBV3-2	TRBJ2-7	TGTGCCAGCAGCCAAGTCGGCTCCTACGAGCAGTACTTC	CASSQVGSYEQYF
.	.	TRBV2	TRBJ2-1	TGTGCCAGCAGATTCCTTAGCTCCTACAATGAGCAGTTCTTC	CASRFLSSYNEQFF
TRBD2	.	TRBV5-6	TRBJ2-7	TGTGCCAGCAGCTTGCCGGGGGGTAACTCCTACGAGCAGTACTTC	CASSLPGGNSYEQYF
.	.	TRBV9	TRBJ2-1	TGTGCCAGCAGCGTAGCTACGCTAGCGACCTACAATGAGCAGTTCTTC	CASSVATLATYNEQFF
.	.	TRBV25-1	TRBJ1-2	TGTGCCAGCAGTGAGGGCGACTATGGCTACACCTTC	CASSEGDYGYTF
.	.	TRBV15	TRBJ1-4	TGTGCCACCAGCAGGGAACCCGGAGATGAAAAACTGTTTTTT	CATSREPGDEKLFF
TRBD1	once	TRBV7-3	TRBJ1-2	TGTGCCAGCAGCTTCCGACAGGGGGTGCCTAATTATGGCTACACCTTC	CASSFRQGVPNYGYTF
.	.	TRBV3-1/TRBV3-2	TRBJ1-1	TGTGCCAGCAGCCAAGTCCGTAACACTGAAGCTTTCTTT	CASSQVRNTEAFF
TRBD2	.	TRBV3-1/TRBV3-2	TRBJ2-3	TGTGCCAGCAGCCCCCCGGGGGGGACTAGCCGCACAGATACGCAGTATTTT	CASSPPGGTSRTDTQYF
.	.	TRBV29-1	TRBJ2-1	TGCAGCGTTGTCGCCAGCGGCGCCTACAATGAGCAGTTCTTC	CSVVASGAYNEQFF
.	.	TRBV11-3	TRBJ2-1	TGTGCCAGCAGCTCGGGACGCGCGGGCGGCTACAATGAGCAGTTCTTC	CASSSGRAGGYNEQFF
.	.	TRBV9	TRBJ2-7	TGTGCCAGCAGCGTAAGTCAGGGCTTCCCCTACGAGCAGTACTTC	CASSVSQGFPYEQYF
TRBD1	.	TRBV4-1	TRBJ2-2	TGCGCCAGCAGCCCCTCTGACAGGGGGCCCGGGGAGCTGTTTTTT	CASSPSDRGPGELFF
TRBD1	.	TRBV6-4	TRBJ1-2	TGTGCCAGCAGCCCCGGGACAGGCTATGGCTACACCTTC	CASSPGTGYGYTF
.	.	TRBV20-1	TRBJ1-1	TGCAGTGCTAAGGGAGCTTTCTTT	CSAKGAFF
TRBD2	.	TRBV6-2/TRBV6-3	TRBJ2-7	TGTGCCAGCAGTCAGAATGGGCGCGGGGGGACCTACGAGCAGTACTTC	CASSQNGRGGTYEQYF
.	.	TRBV5-1	TRBJ1-4	TGCGCCAGCAGCTTCGGGGCCGCCTATGAAAAACTGTTTTTT	CASSFGAAYEKLFF
TRBD1	.	TRBV28	TRBJ1-6	TGTGCCAGCAGTCCGCCAGGACAGGGGTCACCCCTCCACTTT	CASSPPGQGSPLHF
.	.	TRBV7-2	TRBJ1-5	TGTGCCAGCAGCTTAGCCGAGCACATGAGGCCCCAGCATTTT	CASSLAEHMRPQHF
TRBD2	.	TRBV5-1	TRBJ2-1	TGCGCCAGCATCCCTCTAGCGGGAGCTAGGAATGAGCAGTTCTTC	CASIPLAGARNEQFF
.	.	TRBV29-1	TRBJ1-2	TGCAGCGTTGTACGACAGACCACCGGGGTCACCTTC	CSVVRQTTGVTF
TRBD1	.	TRBV19	TRBJ1-1	TGTGCCAGTAGCCTGAGGGCCGGGACAGGGAATATCAACACTGAAGCTTTCTTT	CASSLRAGTGNINTEAFF
.	.	TRBV27	TRBJ1-5	TGTGCCAGCAGTTTAATGCCCGGTAGCAATCAGCCCCAGCATTTT	CASSLMPGSNQPQHF
.	.	TRBV27	TRBJ1-4	TGTGCCAGCAGTTATGACAGACGCAATGAAAAACTGTTTTTT	CASSYDRRNEKLFF
TRBD1	.	TRBV29-1	TRBJ2-7	TGCAGCGTTGAAGGGGACAGGGCGCCCGAGCAGTACTTC	CSVEGDRAPEQYF
.	.	TRBV5-6	TRBJ2-7	TGTGCCAGCACCGGGCGGGTATGGGGGTTCGAGCAGTACTTC	CASTGRVWGFEQYF
.	.	TRBV19	TRBJ2-5	TGTGCCAGTAGTATAGCTCGGGGAATGCAAGAGACCCAGTACTTC	CASSIARGMQETQYF
.	.	TRBV20-1	TRBJ2-3	TGCAGTGCTAGTTCGACTAGGACTAAGGTCACAGATACGCAGTATTTT	CSASSTRTKVTDTQYF
TRBD1	.	TRBV7-8	TRBJ1-4	TGTGCCAGCAGCTCGGACAGGACAAATGAAAAACTGTTTTTT	CASSSDRTNEKLFF